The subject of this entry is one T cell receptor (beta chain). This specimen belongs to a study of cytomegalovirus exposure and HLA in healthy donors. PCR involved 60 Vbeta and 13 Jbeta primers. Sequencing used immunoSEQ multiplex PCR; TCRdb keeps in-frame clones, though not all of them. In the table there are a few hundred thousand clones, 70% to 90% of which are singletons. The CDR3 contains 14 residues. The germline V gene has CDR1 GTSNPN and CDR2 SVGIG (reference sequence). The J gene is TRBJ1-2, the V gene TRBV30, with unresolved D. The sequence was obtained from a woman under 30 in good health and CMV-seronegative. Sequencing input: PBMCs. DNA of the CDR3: TGTGCTTACACGCGGCGGGGTTTAAACTATGGCTACACCTTC. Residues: CAYTRRGLNYGYTF.